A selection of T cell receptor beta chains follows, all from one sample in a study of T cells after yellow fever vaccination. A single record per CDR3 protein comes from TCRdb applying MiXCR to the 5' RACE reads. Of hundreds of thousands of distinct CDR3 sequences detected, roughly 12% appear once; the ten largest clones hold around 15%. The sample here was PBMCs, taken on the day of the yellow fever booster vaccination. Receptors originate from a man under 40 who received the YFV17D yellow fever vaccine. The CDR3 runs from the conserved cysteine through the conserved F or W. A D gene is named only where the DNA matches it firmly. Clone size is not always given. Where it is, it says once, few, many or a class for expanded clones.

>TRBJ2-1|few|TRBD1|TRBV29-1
TGCAGCGTACAACAGGGGAGCTCCTACAATGAGCAGTTCTTC
CSVQQGSSYNEQFF
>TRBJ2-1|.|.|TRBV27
TGTGCCAGCATGAGTGGGGGGTCCACCTACAATGAGCAGTTCTTC
CASMSGGSTYNEQFF
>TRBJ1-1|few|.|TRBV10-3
TGTGCCATCAGTGATTTTAGAGACCCCGGACCTGAAGCTTTCTTT
CAISDFRDPGPEAFF
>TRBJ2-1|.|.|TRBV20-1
TGCAGTGCTCCCGTCCGTTCACCCGTTTCCTACAATGAGCAGTTCTTC
CSAPVRSPVSYNEQFF
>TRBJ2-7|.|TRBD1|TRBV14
TGTGCCAGCAGCCGGACCTCGGGACAGGGCTCCTACGAGCAGTACTTC
CASSRTSGQGSYEQYF
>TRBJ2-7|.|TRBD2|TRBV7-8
TGTGCCAGCACCGAAACTAGCGGGAGGAGAGAGCAGTACTTC
CASTETSGRREQYF
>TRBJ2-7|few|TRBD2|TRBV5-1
TGCGCCAGCAGCTTCGATGGCGCAACCTCAAGCGGGAGGGCTCCCTACGAGCAGTACTTC
CASSFDGATSSGRAPYEQYF
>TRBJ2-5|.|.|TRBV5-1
TGCGCCAGCAGCCCACAGGGTTATCAACAAGAGACCCAGTACTTC
CASSPQGYQQETQYF
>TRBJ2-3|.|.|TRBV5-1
TGCGCCAGCAGCTTGCACGGAGCGTACACAGATACGCAGTATTTT
CASSLHGAYTDTQYF
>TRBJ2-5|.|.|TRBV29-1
TGCAGCGTCCTTGACACTCTCCAAGAGACCCAGTACTTC
CSVLDTLQETQYF
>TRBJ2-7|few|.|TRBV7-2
TGTGCCAGCAGCTTAGTTTTCCACGAGCAGTACTTC
CASSLVFHEQYF
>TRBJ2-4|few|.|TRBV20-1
TGCAGTGCTAGTATGGGGGTTGGGCAAAACATTCAGTACTTC
CSASMGVGQNIQYF
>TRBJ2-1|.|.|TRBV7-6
TGTGCCAGCAGCGAGGCCCTATACGCTGAGCAGTTCTTC
CASSEALYAEQFF
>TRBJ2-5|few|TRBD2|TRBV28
TGTGCCAGCAGTTTATTGGGCGGGAGGGGCCTCCAAGAGACCCAGTACTTC
CASSLLGGRGLQETQYF
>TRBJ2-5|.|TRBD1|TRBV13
TGTGCCAGCAGCTTCGTGGGACAGTCCCAAGAGACCCAGTACTTC
CASSFVGQSQETQYF
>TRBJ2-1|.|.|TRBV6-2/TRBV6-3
TGTGCCAGCAGTAGGGTGGAACTCGGTGAGCAGTTCTTC
CASSRVELGEQFF
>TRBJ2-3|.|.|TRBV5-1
TGCGCCAGCAGCTACAATGAAGATACGCAGTATTTT
CASSYNEDTQYF
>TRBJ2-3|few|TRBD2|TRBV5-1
TGCGCCAGCAGCTGGAGGGACTACCAGAGCGATACGCAGTATTTT
CASSWRDYQSDTQYF
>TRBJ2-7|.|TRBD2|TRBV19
TGTGCCAGTAGTCCCCCGGGAGGCGAGCAGTACTTC
CASSPPGGEQYF
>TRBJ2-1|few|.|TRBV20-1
TGCAGTGCCCGGGGACCGACGGATCACAATGAGCAGTTCTTC
CSARGPTDHNEQFF
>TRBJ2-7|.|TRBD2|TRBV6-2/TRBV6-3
TGTGCCAACAAAGGACTAGCGGGAGGCCCCCTTCTAACCCAAGTCATCTACGAGCAGTACTTC
CANKGLAGGPLLTQVIYEQYF
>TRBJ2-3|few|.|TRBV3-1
TGTGCCAGCAGCCAAGATTTGCCCCGGGGGCCCGGTCCAGATACGCAGTATTTT
CASSQDLPRGPGPDTQYF
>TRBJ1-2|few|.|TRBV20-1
TGCAGTGCTACCCTATCCAGGCCCCCATATGGCTACACCTTC
CSATLSRPPYGYTF
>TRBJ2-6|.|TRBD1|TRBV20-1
TGCAGTGCTTACGGACAGGGCCTAAGCGCGAGGGCCAACGTCCTGACTTTC
CSAYGQGLSARANVLTF
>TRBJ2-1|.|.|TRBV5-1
TGCGCCAGCAGCCGGAACTCGCCGGTTGATGAGCAGTTCTTC
CASSRNSPVDEQFF
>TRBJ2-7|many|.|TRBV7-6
TGTGCCAGCAGCTTAATCGGGAGTTCCTACGAGCAGTACTTC
CASSLIGSSYEQYF
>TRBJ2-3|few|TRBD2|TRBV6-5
TGTGCCAGCAGTTACGTTTTCTCCCTAGCGGATAGCACAGATACGCAGTATTTT
CASSYVFSLADSTDTQYF
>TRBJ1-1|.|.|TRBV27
TGTGCCAGCAGTCGGGCCGGGGGGATGAACACTGAAGCTTTCTTT
CASSRAGGMNTEAFF
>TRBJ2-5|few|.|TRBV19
TGTGCCAGTGCCAGATCCCGGACCCAAGAGACCCAGTACTTC
CASARSRTQETQYF
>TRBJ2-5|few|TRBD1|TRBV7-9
TGTGCCAGCAGCTCCGACAGGGAACCAAGAGGAGAGACCCAGTACTTC
CASSSDREPRGETQYF
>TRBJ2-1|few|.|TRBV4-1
TGCGCCAGCAGCCATCCGCCCCTGTATTGTCCGACTAGGAGTTTTAGCAATGAGCAGTTCTTC
CASSHPPLYCPTRSFSNEQFF